This TCR beta chain was identified during a study of blood T cell repertoires in COVID-19. Study in general: In each case, the material was cDNA or gDNA derived from T cells, B-cell-depleted T cells, or PBMCs.

Enrollment of patients from Seattle took place during active infection, with longitudinal follow-up. Trimming stripped 3 bases from V and 0 bases from J, with 15 bases between. Germline V gene lookup returns CDR1 KGHSH and CDR2 LQKENI. The CDR3 is 17 amino acids. Per the original data handling: Reference gene primers were amplified, and this amplification served to estimate nucleated cell counts. Sequenced by immunoSEQ multiplex PCR; TCRdb stores in-frame clones only, minus some. V, J and clone size reflect that table, while D and trimming were determined from the DNA. Altogether under 65,000 clones are present, about 90% being singletons, with the ten largest covering around 20%.

The receptor was isolated from a woman aged 80 or older with COVID-19, enrolled during active disease. The J gene is TRBJ2-1, the V gene TRBV18; a possible D gene is TRBD1 (5 bases). The sequenced material came from peripheral blood. The CDR3 loop is CASSPRTTSSSYNEQFF. CDR3 sequence (DNA): TGTGCCAGCTCACCCAGGACAACATCGAGCTCCTACAATGAGCAGTTCTTC. Full variable domain (remainder filled in from reference TRBV18 and TRBJ2-1): NAGVMQNPRHLVRRRGQEARLRCSPMKGHSHVYWYRQLPEEGLKFMVYLQKENIIDESGMPKERFSAEFPKEGPSILRIQQVVRGDSAAYFCASSPRTTSSSYNEQFFGPGTRLTVL.